This T cell receptor beta chain is drawn from a study of blood T cell repertoires in COVID-19. Assay used: immunoSEQ multiplex PCR; TCRdb lists only in-frame clones, some missing. The sample includes tens of thousands of clones, more than 80% of them seen just once. Sequencing used peripheral blood. The source is a man in his sixties with acute or convalescent COVID-19.

CDR3 sequence reads: CASSPWDSYTDTQYF. The CDR3 DNA is TGTGCCAGCAGCCCCTGGGACAGTTACACAGATACGCAGTATTTT. This chain connects TRBV9 to TRBJ2-3, with 7 bases identical to TRBD1. Germline values: CDR1 SGDLS, CDR2 YYNGEE. CDR3 length: 15 amino acids. The V and J ends lost 4 bases and 2 bases, in that order; junction bases with no gene match: 7.